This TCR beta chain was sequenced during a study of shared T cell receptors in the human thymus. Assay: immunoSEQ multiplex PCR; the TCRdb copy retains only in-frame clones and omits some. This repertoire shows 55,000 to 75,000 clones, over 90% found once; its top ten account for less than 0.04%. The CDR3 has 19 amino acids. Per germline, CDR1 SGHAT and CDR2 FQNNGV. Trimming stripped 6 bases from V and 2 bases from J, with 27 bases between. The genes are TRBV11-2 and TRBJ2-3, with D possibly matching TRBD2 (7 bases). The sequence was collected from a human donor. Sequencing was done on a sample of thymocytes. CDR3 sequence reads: CASRLRGGQPIFHTDTQYF. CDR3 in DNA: TGTGCCAGCAGACTTAGGGGGGGCCAACCCATCTTCCACACAGATACGCAGTATTTT.